The 16 T cell receptor beta chains below all came from one sample that was sequenced in a study. TCRdb passed the 5' RACE reads through MiXCR, listing each CDR3 protein once. Of tens of thousands of distinct CDR3 sequences listed, approximately 27% are singletons. The sorted Tregs were CD4+CD25+CD127-/low cells. The sample comprised tumor-infiltrating Tregs sorted from the breast tumor. These receptors were obtained from a female donor with breast cancer.

This clonotype was seen a handful of times. This may arise from a read error, as a much more abundant clone is one base away. The chain links TRBV6-5 to TRBJ1-6; 7 nucleotides agree with TRBD1. Germline V gene sequence: CDR1 MNHEY, CDR2 SVGAGI. CDR3 length: 16 amino acids. The CDR3 nucleotides read TGTGCCAGCGGTTACCCTCGGGACAGAATTAATTCACCCCTCCACTTT. Its protein is CASGYPRDRINSPLHF.

This chain connects TRBV12-3 or TRBV12-4 to TRBJ1-4; maybe TRBD1 (5 bases). V was cut by 6 bases and J by 2 bases, with 13 bases left in between. The CDR3 runs to 15 residues. The CDR3 DNA follows: TGTGCCAGCAGCCGGTATCCAGGGACTAATGAAAAACTGTTTTTT. Translating it yields CASSRYPGTNEKLFF.

This clonotype was seen more than once but under ten times. The chain couples TRBV5-1 to TRBJ1-1; the D gene is possibly TRBD1 (5 bases). CDR3 length: 14 residues. Trimming removed 2 bases at V and 4 bases at J, with 12 bases between. Germline V gives CDR1 SGHRS, CDR2 YFSETQ. The CDR3, as DNA: TGCGCCAGCAGCTTTGGGGGGGTAAGCACTGAAGCTTTCTTT. This sequence encodes CASSFGGVSTEAFF.

A few counts support this clonotype. The genes are TRBV7-3 and TRBJ2-2; TRBD1 is a possible D gene (6 bases). This CDR3 is 18 amino acids long. Per germline, CDR1 SGHTA and CDR2 FQGTGA. V lost 5 bases to trimming and J lost 1 base, with 20 bases between them. CDR3 nucleotide sequence: TGTGCCAGCAGCCGAGAAACAGGGATATCGTGGAACACCGGGGAGCTGTTTTTT. This translates into CASSRETGISWNTGELFF.

This clonotype was detected a few times. The chain employs TRBV2 and TRBJ1-1; no clear D gene. V gave up 8 bases and J gave up 0 bases, with 10 bases separating them. This CDR3 spans 13 amino acids. Germline assignment: CDR1 SNHLY and CDR2 FYNNEI. Written as DNA, the CDR3 is TGTGCCAGCCACGTCATAATGAACACTGAAGCTTTCTTT. Protein sequence: CASHVIMNTEAFF.

The chain is built from TRBV7-9 and TRBJ1-2, with D maybe TRBD1 (5 bases). The CDR3 extends over 15 amino acids. The germline V gene has CDR1 SEHNR and CDR2 FQNEAQ (reference sequence). Trimming left V 3 bases short and J 11 bases short, with 22 bases between. The CDR3 DNA follows: TGTGCCAGCAGCTTCTTAGGCAGGGAGGTTCGTGGTTACACCTTC. Translation gives CASSFLGREVRGYTF.

There are a few counts of this clonotype. The rearrangement uses TRBV4-3 and TRBJ1-3; no firm D call. Trimming cost V 0 bases and J 0 bases, with 6 bases left between them. The CDR3 is 15 amino acids. Germline values: CDR1 LGHNA, CDR2 YSLEER. The CDR3 DNA follows: TGCGCCAGCAGCCAAGAAGTGTCCTCTGGAAACACCATATATTTT. It yields the protein CASSQEVSSGNTIYF.

A note on this clonotype: A read error may be the cause here, since a much bigger clone is one base away. The gene calls are TRBV20-1 and TRBJ2-1, with 12 positions matching TRBD2. The length of the CDR3 is 15 residues. The ends lost 4 bases at V and 8 bases at J; junction bases unmatched: 9. Germline assignment: CDR1 DFQATT and CDR2 SNEGSKA (reference sequence). CDR3 nucleotides: TGCAGTGCTACCCATGCTAGCGGGAGGGAATATGAGCAGTTCTTC. Translated: CSATHASGREYEQFF.

This sequence joins TRBV7-9 and TRBJ2-7, with D perhaps TRBD1 (6 bases). The CDR3 loop spans 15 amino acids. Per germline, CDR1 SEHNR and CDR2 FQNEAQ (reference sequence). The V and J ends lost 1 base and 5 bases respectively, with 15 bases between them. The CDR3, as DNA: TGTGCCAGCAGCTTAGGGGCAGGGGACATCGACGAGCAGTACTTC. Amino acids: CASSLGAGDIDEQYF. The full variable domain, in which reference TRBV7-9 and TRBJ2-7 provide the parts outside the CDR3, is DTGVSQNPRHKITKRGQNVTFRCDPISEHNRLYWYRQTLGQGPEFLTYFQNEAQLEKSRLLSDRFSAERPKGSFSTLEIQRTEQGDSAMYLCASSLGAGDIDEQYFGPGTRLTVT.

This chain links TRBV27 with TRBJ1-5, with 8 nucleotides matching TRBD1. V trimming: 2 bases; J trimming: 4 bases; junction bases outside the gene matches: 4. The CDR3 has 15 residues. The germline V gene has CDR1 MNHEY and CDR2 SMNVEV (reference sequence). The CDR3 loop is CASSLGTGRNQPQHF. The CDR3 coding sequence is TGTGCCAGCAGTTTAGGGACAGGACGAAATCAGCCCCAGCATTTT.

In its sample, this clonotype was seen many times. V and J are TRBV20-1 and TRBJ1-6, with D possibly being TRBD1 (6 bases). Germline CDR1 and CDR2: DFQATT and SNEGSKA (reference sequence). This CDR3 spans 13 amino acids. The ends were cut back, 0 bases at V and 7 bases at J, with 7 bases in the middle. CDR3: CSARDTGNSPLHF. In DNA, the CDR3 is TGCAGTGCTAGAGATACAGGGAATTCACCCCTCCACTTT.

This clonotype has more than one count but fewer than ten. The chain recombines TRBV2 with TRBJ2-5; D is unresolved. The CDR3 is 13 amino acids. Trimming shortened V by 6 bases and J by 1 base, and 9 bases separated the two germline ends. Germline-derived CDR1 and CDR2 are SNHLY and FYNNEI. The DNA for the CDR3 is TGTGCCAGCAGGGGCTTGGCCCAAGAGACCCAGTACTTC. It specifies CASRGLAQETQYF.

This clonotype occurred a few times. The chain is built from TRBV7-6 and TRBJ2-5; D is uncertain. V dropped 2 bases and J dropped 1 base, with 11 bases sitting between them. This CDR3 contains 15 residues. Germline-derived CDR1 and CDR2 are SGHVS and FNYEAQ. The CDR3 bases are TGTGCCAGCAGCTTAACTATAAGAAGCCAAGAGACCCAGTACTTC. Translating it yields CASSLTIRSQETQYF. The full variable domain, in which reference TRBV7-6 and TRBJ2-5 provide the parts outside the CDR3, is GAGVSQSPRYKVTKRGQDVALRCDPISGHVSLYWYRQALGQGPEFLTYFNYEAQQDKSGLPNDRFSAERPEGSISTLTIQRTEQRDSAMYRCASSLTIRSQETQYFGPGTRLLVL.

Concerning this clonotype itself: Sequence at one end of the junction differs from germline and may be a read error. This chain joins TRBV9 and TRBJ1-1; 9 bases are shared with TRBD1. This CDR3 has 14 amino acids. Per germline, CDR1 SGDLS and CDR2 YYNGEE. The CDR3 protein is CTSSEQGAGTEAFF. In DNA form, the CDR3 reads TGTACCAGCAGCGAACAGGGGGCTGGCACTGAAGCTTTCTTT.

A note on this clonotype: This may be a read error, as it is one base from a much larger clone. V is TRBV7-8 and J is TRBJ1-6; no definite D call. The germline V and J ends were trimmed by 2 bases and 9 bases, with 14 bases remaining between them. The CDR3 is made up of 15 amino acids. Germline V gene lookup returns CDR1 SGHVS and CDR2 FQNEAQ. In nucleotides, the CDR3 is TGTGCCAGCAGCTTAACACGGGGAGTTGGTTCACCCCTCCACTTT. Its translation is CASSLTRGVGSPLHF.

The chain is built from TRBV7-2 and TRBJ1-4, with no clear D. The germline V gene encodes CDR1 SGHTA and CDR2 FQGNSA. V lost 5 bases and J 8 bases, leaving 15 bases between the germline ends. The CDR3 covers 14 residues. CDR3 in amino acids: CTSSPTLPREKLFF. The DNA of the CDR3 is TGTACCAGCAGCCCTACTCTCCCGAGGGAAAAACTGTTTTTT. The full variable domain, in which reference TRBV7-2 and TRBJ1-4 provide the parts outside the CDR3, is GAGVSQSPSNKVTEKGKDVELRCDPISGHTALYWYRQSLGQGLEFLIYFQGNSAPDKSGLPSDRFSAERTGGSVSTLTIQRTQQEDSAVYLCTSSPTLPREKLFFGSGTQLSVL.